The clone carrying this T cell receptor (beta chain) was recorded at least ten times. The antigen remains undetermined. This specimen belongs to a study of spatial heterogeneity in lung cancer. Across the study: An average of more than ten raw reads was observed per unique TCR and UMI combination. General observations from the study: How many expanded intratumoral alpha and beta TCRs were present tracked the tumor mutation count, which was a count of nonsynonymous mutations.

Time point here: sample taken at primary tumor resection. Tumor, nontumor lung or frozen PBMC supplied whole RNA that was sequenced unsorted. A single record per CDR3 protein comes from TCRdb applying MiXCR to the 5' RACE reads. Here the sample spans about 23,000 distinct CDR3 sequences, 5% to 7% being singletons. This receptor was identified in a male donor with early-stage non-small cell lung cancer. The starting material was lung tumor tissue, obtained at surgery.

The CDR3 spells CASSTRRDRVGDTQYF. In DNA, the CDR3 is TGTGCCAGCAGCACCCGCCGGGACAGGGTTGGGGATACGCAGTATTTT. The chain uses TRBV11-2 and TRBJ2-3; TRBD1 aligns across 9 bases. Germline loops: CDR1 SGHAT, CDR2 FQNNGV. The CDR3 is 16 amino acids. J gave up 6 bases and V 5 bases, and 12 bases lay outside the gene matches.